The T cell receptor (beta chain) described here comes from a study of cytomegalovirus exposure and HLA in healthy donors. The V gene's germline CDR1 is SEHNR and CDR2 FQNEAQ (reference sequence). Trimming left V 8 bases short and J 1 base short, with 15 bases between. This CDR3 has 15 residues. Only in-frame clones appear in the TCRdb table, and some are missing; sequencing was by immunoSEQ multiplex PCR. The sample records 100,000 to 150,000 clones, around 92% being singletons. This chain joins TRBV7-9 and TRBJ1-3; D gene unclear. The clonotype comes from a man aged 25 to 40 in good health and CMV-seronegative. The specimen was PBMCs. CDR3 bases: TGTGCCAGCCGCCCCCACAGCGGATCTGGAAACACCATATATTTT. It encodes CASRPHSGSGNTIYF.